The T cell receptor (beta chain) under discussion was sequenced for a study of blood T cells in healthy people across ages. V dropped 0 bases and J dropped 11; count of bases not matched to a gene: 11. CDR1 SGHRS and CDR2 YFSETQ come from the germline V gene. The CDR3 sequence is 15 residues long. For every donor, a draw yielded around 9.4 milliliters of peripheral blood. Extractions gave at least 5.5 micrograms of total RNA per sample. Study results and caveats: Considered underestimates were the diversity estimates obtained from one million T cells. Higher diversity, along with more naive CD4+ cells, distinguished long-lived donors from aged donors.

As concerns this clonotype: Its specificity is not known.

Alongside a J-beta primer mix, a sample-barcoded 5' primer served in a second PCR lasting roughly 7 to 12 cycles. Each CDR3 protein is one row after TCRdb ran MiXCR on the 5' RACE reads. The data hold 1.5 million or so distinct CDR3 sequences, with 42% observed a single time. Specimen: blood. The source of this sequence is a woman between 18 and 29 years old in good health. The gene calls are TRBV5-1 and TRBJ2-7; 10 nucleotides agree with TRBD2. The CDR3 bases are TGCGCCAGCAGCTTGGCGGCTAGCGGGAGAGAGTCAGAGTACTTC. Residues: CASSLAASGRESEYF.